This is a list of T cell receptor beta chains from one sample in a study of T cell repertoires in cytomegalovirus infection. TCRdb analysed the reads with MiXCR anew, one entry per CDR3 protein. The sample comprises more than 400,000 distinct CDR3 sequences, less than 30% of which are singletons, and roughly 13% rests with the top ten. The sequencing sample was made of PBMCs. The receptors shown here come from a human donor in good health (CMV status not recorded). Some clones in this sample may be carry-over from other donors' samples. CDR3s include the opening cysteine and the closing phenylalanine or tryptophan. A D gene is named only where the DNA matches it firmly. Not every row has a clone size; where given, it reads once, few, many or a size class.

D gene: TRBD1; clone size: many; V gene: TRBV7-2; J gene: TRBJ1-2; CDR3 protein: CASSRGQGAILDGYTF; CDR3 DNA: TGTGCCAGCAGCCGGGGACAGGGGGCCATCCTCGATGGCTACACCTTC
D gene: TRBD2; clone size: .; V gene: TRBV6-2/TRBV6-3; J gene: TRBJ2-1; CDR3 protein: CASSYILAGGIDNEQFF; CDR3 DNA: TGTGCCAGCAGTTACATACTAGCGGGAGGGATCGACAATGAGCAGTTCTTC
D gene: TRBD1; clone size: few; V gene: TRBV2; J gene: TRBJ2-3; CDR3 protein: CASRYRGRGDTQYF; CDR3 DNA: TGTGCCAGCAGGTACAGGGGGAGAGGAGATACGCAGTATTTT
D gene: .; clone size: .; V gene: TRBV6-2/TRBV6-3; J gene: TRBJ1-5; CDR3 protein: CASSARGSNQPQHF; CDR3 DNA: TGTGCCAGCAGCGCACGGGGTAGCAATCAGCCCCAGCATTTT
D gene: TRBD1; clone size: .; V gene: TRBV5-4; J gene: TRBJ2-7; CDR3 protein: CASSKGAENYEQYF; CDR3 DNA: TGTGCCAGCAGCAAGGGGGCTGAAAACTACGAGCAGTACTTC
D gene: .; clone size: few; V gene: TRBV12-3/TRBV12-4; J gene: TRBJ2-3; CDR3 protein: CASSRSVRDGRTDTQYF; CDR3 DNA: TGTGCCAGCAGCCGCTCAGTAAGGGACGGTAGGACAGATACGCAGTATTTT
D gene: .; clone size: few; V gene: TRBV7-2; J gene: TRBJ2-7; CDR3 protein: CASSHTSGYEQYF; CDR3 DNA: TGTGCCAGCAGCCATACCTCGGGTTACGAGCAGTACTTC
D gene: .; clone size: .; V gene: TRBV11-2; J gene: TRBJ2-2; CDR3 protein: CASSLGVFLSGELFF; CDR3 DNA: TGTGCCAGCAGCTTAGGTGTCTTCCTGTCCGGGGAGCTGTTTTTT
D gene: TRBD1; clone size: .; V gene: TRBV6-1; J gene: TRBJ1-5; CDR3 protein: CASSPTGGSNQPQHF; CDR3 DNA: TGTGCCAGCAGTCCCACAGGGGGAAGCAATCAGCCCCAGCATTTT
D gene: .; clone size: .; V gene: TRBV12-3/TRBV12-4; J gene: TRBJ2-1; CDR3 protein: CASSFFPNYNEQFF; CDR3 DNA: TGTGCCAGCAGTTTTTTTCCGAACTACAATGAGCAGTTCTTC
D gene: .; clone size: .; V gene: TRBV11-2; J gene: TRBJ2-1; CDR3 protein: CASNYLLANNEQFF; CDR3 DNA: TGTGCCAGCAACTACCTCCTAGCGAACAATGAGCAGTTCTTC
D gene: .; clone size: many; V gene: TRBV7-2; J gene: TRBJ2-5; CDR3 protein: CASSHSVEETQYF; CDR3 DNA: TGTGCCAGCAGCCACTCCGTGGAAGAGACCCAGTACTTC
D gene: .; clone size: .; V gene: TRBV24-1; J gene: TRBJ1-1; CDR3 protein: CATTREENTEAFF; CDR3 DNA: TGTGCCACCACCAGGGAGGAGAACACTGAAGCTTTCTTT
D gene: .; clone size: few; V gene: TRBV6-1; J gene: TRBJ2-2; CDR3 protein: CASSLGAQPTGELFF; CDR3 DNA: TGTGCCAGCAGCCTCGGGGCACAGCCCACCGGGGAGCTGTTTTTT
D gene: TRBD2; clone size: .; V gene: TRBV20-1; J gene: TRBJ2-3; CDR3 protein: CSARDGNSWRGGILTDTQYF; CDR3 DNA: TGCAGTGCTAGAGACGGCAATTCGTGGCGGGGGGGGATTTTGACAGATACGCAGTATTTT
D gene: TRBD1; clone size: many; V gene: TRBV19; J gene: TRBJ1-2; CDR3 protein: CASSIGPGGVYGYTF; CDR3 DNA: TGTGCCAGTAGTATAGGGCCAGGGGGCGTCTATGGCTACACCTTC
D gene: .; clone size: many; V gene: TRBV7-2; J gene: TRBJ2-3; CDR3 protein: CASSLVGHSGGTDTQYF; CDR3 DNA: TGTGCCAGCAGCTTAGTGGGACACTCCGGGGGCACAGATACGCAGTATTTT
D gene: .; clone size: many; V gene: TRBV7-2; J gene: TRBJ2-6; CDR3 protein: CASSLVGTVNVLTF; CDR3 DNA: TGTGCCAGCAGCTTAGTGGGTACGGTCAATGTCCTGACTTTC
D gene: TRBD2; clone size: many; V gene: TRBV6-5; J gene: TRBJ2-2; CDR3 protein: CASSRTSVNTGELFF; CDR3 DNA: TGTGCCAGCAGTCGGACTAGCGTTAACACCGGGGAGCTGTTTTTT
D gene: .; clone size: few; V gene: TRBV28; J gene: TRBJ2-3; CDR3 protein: CASSPKPTTEDTQYF; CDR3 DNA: TGTGCCAGCAGCCCGAAACCCACGACAGAAGATACGCAGTATTTT
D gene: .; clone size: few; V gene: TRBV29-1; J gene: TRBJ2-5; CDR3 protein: CSVVGRGETQYF; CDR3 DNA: TGCAGCGTGGTAGGGAGGGGGGAGACCCAGTACTTC
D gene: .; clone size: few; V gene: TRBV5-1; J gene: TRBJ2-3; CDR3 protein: CASSSDPNPTDTQYF; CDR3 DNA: TGCGCCAGCAGCTCGGACCCCAACCCCACAGATACGCAGTATTTT
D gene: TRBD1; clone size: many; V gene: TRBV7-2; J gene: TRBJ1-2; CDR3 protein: CASSLKTGGVDGYTF; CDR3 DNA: TGTGCCAGCAGCTTGAAGACAGGGGGCGTTGATGGCTACACCTTC
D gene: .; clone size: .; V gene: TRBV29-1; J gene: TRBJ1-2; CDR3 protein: CSVEDSGGSYGYTF; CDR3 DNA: TGCAGCGTTGAAGATTCTGGGGGCAGCTATGGCTACACCTTC
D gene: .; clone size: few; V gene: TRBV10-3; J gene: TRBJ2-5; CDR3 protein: CAIKGQIQETQYF; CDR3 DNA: TGTGCCATCAAAGGCCAGATTCAAGAGACCCAGTACTTC
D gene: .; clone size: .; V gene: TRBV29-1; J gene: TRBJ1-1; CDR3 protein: CSVEYLKWNTEAFF; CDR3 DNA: TGCAGCGTTGAATATTTGAAATGGAACACTGAAGCTTTCTTT
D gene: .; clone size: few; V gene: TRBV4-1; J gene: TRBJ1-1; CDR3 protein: CASSQEIGGDTEAFF; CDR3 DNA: TGCGCCAGCAGCCAAGAGATAGGGGGGGACACTGAAGCTTTCTTT